The clone carrying this TCR beta chain is medium-sized by share. Antigen specificity is unknown. Sequencing of DNA taken from cultured CD4+ T cells relied on the Oncomine TCR Beta short-read assay. Genomic DNA from cultured CD4+ T cells was extracted. From the PCR reads, TCRdb called clonotypes with MiXCR, one entry per CDR3 protein. The sample holds about 9,700 distinct CDR3 sequences; 30% to 35% are singletons and the top ten take 7% to 10%. The data stem from a study of vaccination and CD4 T cells after COVID-19. At the level of the study: Following dose two, a median around 70 days (range 14 to 241) passed before post-vaccine samples were taken. Investigators stimulated cells with overlapping spike peptides drawn from SARS-CoV-2, HCoV-NL63, HCoV-OC43 and HCoV-229E.

This CDR3 is 13 amino acids long. Deletions cut 0 bases from V and 5 bases from J, with 7 bases between. Germline assignment: CDR1 SGHTA and CDR2 FQGTGA. General study results and limits: The analysis of convalescent patients involved relatively few individuals and lacked early post-infection timepoints.

Described treatment: roughly nine-day PBMC culture with coronavirus spike peptide pools or control peptides (ViraFEST assay). During the years 2011-2018, before the COVID-19 pandemic, the unexposed donor's CD4+ T cells were collected. After expanding antigen-specific T cells with peptide pools, ViraFEST sequenced their TCRs. This receptor was identified in a human donor in good health. The rearrangement uses TRBV7-3 and TRBJ1-1, with D uncertain. The sample taken for sequencing was CD4+ T cells from blood, cultured in vitro. The CDR3 spells CASSLTSRTEAFF. CDR3 nucleotide sequence: TGTGCCAGCAGCTTAACGTCTAGGACTGAAGCTTTCTTT.